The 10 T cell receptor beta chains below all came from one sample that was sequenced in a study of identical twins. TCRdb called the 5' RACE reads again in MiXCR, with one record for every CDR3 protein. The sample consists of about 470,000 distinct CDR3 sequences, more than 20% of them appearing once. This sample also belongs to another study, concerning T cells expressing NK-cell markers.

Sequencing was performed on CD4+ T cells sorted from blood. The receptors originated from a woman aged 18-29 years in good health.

The CDR3 DNA reads TGTGCCAGCAGCTTGGCGAGGGCGCAGCAGTTCTTC. Translation gives CASSLARAQQFF. The chain is built from TRBV7-8 and TRBJ2-1, with D maybe TRBD2 (5 bases). CDR1 and CDR2 from the germline V gene are SGHVS and FQNEAQ. V dropped 3 bases and J dropped 11 bases, with 11 bases sitting between them. The CDR3 totals 12 residues.

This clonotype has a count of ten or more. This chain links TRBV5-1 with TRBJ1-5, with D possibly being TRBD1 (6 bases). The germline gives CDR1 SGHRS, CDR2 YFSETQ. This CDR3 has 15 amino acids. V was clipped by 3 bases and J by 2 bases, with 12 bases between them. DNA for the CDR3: TGCGCCAGCAGCTCGTCAGGGGCTCGCAATCAGCCCCAGCATTTT. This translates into CASSSSGARNQPQHF.

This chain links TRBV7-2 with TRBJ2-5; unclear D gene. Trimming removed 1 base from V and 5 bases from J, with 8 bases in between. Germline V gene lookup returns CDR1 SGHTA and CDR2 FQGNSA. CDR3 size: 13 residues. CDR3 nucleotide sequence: TGTGCCAGCAGCTTAGGAGTAGCCGAGACCCAGTACTTC. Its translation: CASSLGVAETQYF.

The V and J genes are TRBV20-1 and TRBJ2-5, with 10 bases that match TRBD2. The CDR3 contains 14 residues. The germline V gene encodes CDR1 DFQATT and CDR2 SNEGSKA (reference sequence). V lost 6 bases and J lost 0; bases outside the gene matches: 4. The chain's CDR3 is CSAGAGGYQETQYF. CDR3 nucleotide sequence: TGCAGTGCGGGAGCGGGGGGGTACCAAGAGACCCAGTACTTC.

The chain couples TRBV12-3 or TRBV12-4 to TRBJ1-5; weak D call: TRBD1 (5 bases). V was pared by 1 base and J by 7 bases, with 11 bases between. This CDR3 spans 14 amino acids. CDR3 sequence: CASSLEQVGQPQHF. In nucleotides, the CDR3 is TGTGCCAGCAGTTTAGAACAGGTCGGCCAGCCCCAGCATTTT.

The CDR3 region is CASRLEGEGTDTQYF. CDR3 sequence (DNA): TGCGCCAGCAGGCTGGAGGGGGAAGGCACAGATACGCAGTATTTT. The rearrangement links TRBV5-1 to TRBJ2-3; D might be TRBD1 or TRBD2, each matching 6 bases. The CDR3 is 15 amino acids. Trimming cost V 5 bases and J 1 base, with 14 bases left between them. From germline, CDR1 is SGHRS and CDR2 YFSETQ.

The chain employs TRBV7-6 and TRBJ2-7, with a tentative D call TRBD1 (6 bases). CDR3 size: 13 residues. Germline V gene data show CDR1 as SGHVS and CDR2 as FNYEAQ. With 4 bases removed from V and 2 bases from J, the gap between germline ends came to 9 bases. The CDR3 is CASSWTVAYEQYF. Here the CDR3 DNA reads TGTGCCAGCAGCTGGACAGTTGCCTACGAGCAGTACTTC. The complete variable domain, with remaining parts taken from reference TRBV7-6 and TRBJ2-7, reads GAGVSQSPRYKVTKRGQDVALRCDPISGHVSLYWYRQALGQGPEFLTYFNYEAQQDKSGLPNDRFSAERPEGSISTLTIQRTEQRDSAMYRCASSWTVAYEQYFGPGTRLTVT.

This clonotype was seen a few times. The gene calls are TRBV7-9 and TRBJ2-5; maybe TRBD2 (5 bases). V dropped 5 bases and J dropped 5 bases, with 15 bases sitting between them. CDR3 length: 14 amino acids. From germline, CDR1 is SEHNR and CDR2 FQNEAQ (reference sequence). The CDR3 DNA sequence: TGTGCCAGCAGCCGAATGGACTCTCGGGAGACCCAGTACTTC. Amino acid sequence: CASSRMDSRETQYF.

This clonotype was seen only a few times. CDR3 region: CASSHWEDEQFF. In DNA, the CDR3 is TGTGCCAGCAGCCACTGGGAGGATGAGCAGTTCTTC. The chain combines TRBV3-1 with TRBJ2-1; D is possibly TRBD2 (6 bases). The V end lost 3 bases, the J end lost 8 bases, and 8 bases lay between the germline ends. Germline CDR1 is LGHDT and CDR2 is YNNKEL (reference sequence). The CDR3 totals 12 residues.

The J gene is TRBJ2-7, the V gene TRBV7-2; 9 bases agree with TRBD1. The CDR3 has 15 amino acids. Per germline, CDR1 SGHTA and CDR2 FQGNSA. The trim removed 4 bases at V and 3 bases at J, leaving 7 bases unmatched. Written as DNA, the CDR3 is TGTGCCAGCAGCTCAAGGACAGGGGCCGGCTACGAGCAGTACTTC. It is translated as CASSSRTGAGYEQYF.